The rows below give T cell receptor beta chains drawn from one sample of a study of blood T cell repertoires in COVID-19. Generated by immunoSEQ multiplex PCR, the TCRdb table keeps only in-frame clones and is missing some. This sample has just over 150,000 clones, with 90% to 95% found just once. What was sequenced was peripheral blood. The receptors come from a woman aged 50 to 65 with acute or convalescent COVID-19. The CDR3 runs from the conserved cysteine through the conserved F or W. D genes are given only for firm matches. The size field is filled for only some rows; it gives once, few, many or a size class.

cdr3_aa: CASSVPVGQGRPYEQYF
cdr3_nt: TGTGCCAGCAGCGTTCCCGTGGGACAGGGGCGACCCTACGAGCAGTACTTC
v_call: TRBV7-2
j_call: TRBJ2-7
clone_size: NA
d_call: TRBD1

cdr3_aa: CASRQGAGSPLHF
cdr3_nt: TGCGCCAGCAGGCAGGGGGCAGGCTCACCCCTCCACTTT
v_call: TRBV4-1
j_call: TRBJ1-6
clone_size: NA
d_call: TRBD1

cdr3_aa: CASSYSRGFSYEQYF
cdr3_nt: TGTGCCAGCAGTTACTCGAGAGGGTTCTCCTACGAGCAGTACTTC
v_call: TRBV6-2/TRBV6-3
j_call: TRBJ2-7
clone_size: NA
d_call: NA

cdr3_aa: CASSAGQGASYGYTF
cdr3_nt: TGTGCCAGCAGCGCCGGACAGGGGGCAAGCTATGGCTACACCTTC
v_call: TRBV9
j_call: TRBJ1-2
clone_size: NA
d_call: TRBD1

cdr3_aa: CASRTLGYAGPGEQYF
cdr3_nt: TGTGCCAGCAGAACTCTGGGATACGCGGGGCCGGGGGAGCAGTACTTC
v_call: TRBV28
j_call: TRBJ2-7
clone_size: NA
d_call: NA

cdr3_aa: CASSISSSYNEQFF
cdr3_nt: TGTGCCAGTAGTATAAGTAGCTCCTACAATGAGCAGTTCTTC
v_call: TRBV19
j_call: TRBJ2-1
clone_size: NA
d_call: NA

cdr3_aa: CASSIGRQGNSPLHF
cdr3_nt: TGTGCCAGTAGTATAGGTCGCCAGGGGAATTCACCCCTCCACTTT
v_call: TRBV19
j_call: TRBJ1-6
clone_size: NA
d_call: NA

cdr3_aa: CAISPQGMDYGYTF
cdr3_nt: TGTGCCATCAGTCCACAGGGGATGGACTATGGCTACACCTTC
v_call: TRBV10-3
j_call: TRBJ1-2
clone_size: NA
d_call: TRBD1

cdr3_aa: CASSQVWGDRVDYEQYF
cdr3_nt: TGTGCCAGCAGCCAAGTATGGGGCGACAGGGTGGACTACGAGCAGTACTTC
v_call: TRBV3-1/TRBV3-2
j_call: TRBJ2-7
clone_size: NA
d_call: TRBD1

cdr3_aa: CASSLDSTYEQYF
cdr3_nt: TGTGCCAGCAGTTTGGACAGTACCTACGAGCAGTACTTC
v_call: TRBV6-2/TRBV6-3
j_call: TRBJ2-7
clone_size: NA
d_call: NA

cdr3_aa: CASSLFVEQNYNEQFF
cdr3_nt: TGTGCCAGCAGCTTGTTTGTGGAGCAAAACTACAATGAGCAGTTCTTC
v_call: TRBV5-6
j_call: TRBJ2-1
clone_size: NA
d_call: NA

cdr3_aa: CSVAREQGYGYTF
cdr3_nt: TGCAGCGTTGCCAGGGAGCAGGGGTATGGCTACACCTTC
v_call: TRBV29-1
j_call: TRBJ1-2
clone_size: NA
d_call: NA

cdr3_aa: CAISGQTGDEQFF
cdr3_nt: TGTGCCATCAGTGGCCAAACAGGGGATGAGCAGTTCTTC
v_call: TRBV10-3
j_call: TRBJ2-1
clone_size: NA
d_call: TRBD1

cdr3_aa: CASKAGGGKETQYF
cdr3_nt: TGTGCCAGTAAAGCGGGAGGGGGTAAAGAGACCCAGTACTTC
v_call: TRBV19
j_call: TRBJ2-5
clone_size: NA
d_call: TRBD2

cdr3_aa: CASSFQRGENEKLFF
cdr3_nt: TGTGCCAGCAGTTTCCAACGGGGGGAAAATGAAAAACTGTTTTTT
v_call: TRBV7-2
j_call: TRBJ1-4
clone_size: NA
d_call: NA

cdr3_aa: CAWSVGGAGTNEKLFF
cdr3_nt: TGTGCCTGGAGTGTAGGTGGGGCCGGAACTAATGAAAAACTGTTTTTT
v_call: TRBV30
j_call: TRBJ1-4
clone_size: NA
d_call: NA

cdr3_aa: CASSIIPTGTGELFF
cdr3_nt: TGTGCCAGTAGTATAATACCCACGGGGACCGGGGAGCTGTTTTTT
v_call: TRBV19
j_call: TRBJ2-2
clone_size: NA
d_call: NA

cdr3_aa: CASSLPGAGNTIYF
cdr3_nt: TGTGCCAGCAGTTTACCCGGGGCTGGAAACACCATATATTTT
v_call: TRBV28
j_call: TRBJ1-3
clone_size: few
d_call: NA

cdr3_aa: CASSTDGTAYEQYF
cdr3_nt: TGCGCCAGCAGCACGGACGGGACAGCCTACGAGCAGTACTTC
v_call: TRBV5-1
j_call: TRBJ2-7
clone_size: NA
d_call: TRBD1

cdr3_aa: CASSQPGQIYGYTF
cdr3_nt: TGTGCCAGCAGCCAACCAGGGCAGATTTATGGCTACACCTTC
v_call: TRBV3-1/TRBV3-2
j_call: TRBJ1-2
clone_size: NA
d_call: NA

cdr3_aa: CATSSWILGQDPSGANVLTF
cdr3_nt: TGTGCCACCAGCAGTTGGATATTGGGACAGGACCCCTCTGGGGCCAACGTCCTGACTTTC
v_call: TRBV15
j_call: TRBJ2-6
clone_size: NA
d_call: TRBD1

cdr3_aa: CASRRRIQLYGYTF
cdr3_nt: TGTGCCAGCAGGAGGAGGATACAGCTCTATGGCTACACCTTC
v_call: TRBV5-6
j_call: TRBJ1-2
clone_size: NA
d_call: NA

cdr3_aa: CASSPQAPSSYNEQFF
cdr3_nt: TGTGCCAGCAGTCCCCAGGCCCCGAGCTCCTACAATGAGCAGTTCTTC
v_call: TRBV2
j_call: TRBJ2-1
clone_size: NA
d_call: NA

cdr3_aa: CASSLRPIATDTQYF
cdr3_nt: TGTGCCAGCAGCTTAAGGCCTATAGCCACAGATACGCAGTATTTT
v_call: TRBV7-3
j_call: TRBJ2-3
clone_size: NA
d_call: NA

cdr3_aa: CASSPYGREMNTEAFF
cdr3_nt: TGTGCCAGCTCACCCTATGGACGGGAAATGAACACTGAAGCTTTCTTT
v_call: TRBV18
j_call: TRBJ1-1
clone_size: NA
d_call: NA

cdr3_aa: CASSSTGEEPQHF
cdr3_nt: TGTGCCAGCAGCTCCACAGGGGAGGAGCCCCAGCATTTT
v_call: TRBV7-9
j_call: TRBJ1-5
clone_size: NA
d_call: TRBD1

cdr3_aa: CASRGEGGDNEKLFF
cdr3_nt: TGTGCCAGCAGAGGAGAGGGAGGGGATAATGAAAAACTGTTTTTT
v_call: TRBV3-1/TRBV3-2
j_call: TRBJ1-4
clone_size: NA
d_call: NA

cdr3_aa: CASSIGGNTEAFF
cdr3_nt: TGTGCCAGTAGTATAGGAGGTAACACTGAAGCTTTCTTT
v_call: TRBV19
j_call: TRBJ1-1
clone_size: NA
d_call: NA

cdr3_aa: CASSGLAGVEQFF
cdr3_nt: TGTGCCAGCAGCGGACTAGCGGGAGTTGAGCAGTTCTTC
v_call: TRBV9
j_call: TRBJ2-1
clone_size: NA
d_call: TRBD2